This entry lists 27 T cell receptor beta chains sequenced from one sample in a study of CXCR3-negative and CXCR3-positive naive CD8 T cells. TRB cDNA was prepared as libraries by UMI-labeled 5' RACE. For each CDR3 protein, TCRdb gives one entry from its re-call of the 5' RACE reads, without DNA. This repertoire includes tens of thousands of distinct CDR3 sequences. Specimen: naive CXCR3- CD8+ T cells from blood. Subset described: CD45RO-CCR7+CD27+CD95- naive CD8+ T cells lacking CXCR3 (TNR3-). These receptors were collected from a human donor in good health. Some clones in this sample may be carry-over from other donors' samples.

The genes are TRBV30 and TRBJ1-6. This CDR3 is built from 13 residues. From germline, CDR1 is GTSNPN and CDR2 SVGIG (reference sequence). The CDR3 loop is CAWTGGYNSPLHF.

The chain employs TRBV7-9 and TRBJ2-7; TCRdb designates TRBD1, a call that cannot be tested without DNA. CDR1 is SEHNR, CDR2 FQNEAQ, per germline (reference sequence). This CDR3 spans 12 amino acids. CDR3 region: CASRGPGYEQYF.

The CDR3 reads CASSHRGVGTGELFF. The chain combines TRBV7-9 with TRBJ2-2; there is no DNA to check the TCRdb D call of TRBD1. Germline CDR1 SEHNR, CDR2 FQNEAQ (reference sequence). The length of the CDR3 is 15 residues.

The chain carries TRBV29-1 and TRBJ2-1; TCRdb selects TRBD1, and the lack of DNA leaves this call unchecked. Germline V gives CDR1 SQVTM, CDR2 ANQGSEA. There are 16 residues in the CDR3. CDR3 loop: CSVEVTGTGGFYEQFF.

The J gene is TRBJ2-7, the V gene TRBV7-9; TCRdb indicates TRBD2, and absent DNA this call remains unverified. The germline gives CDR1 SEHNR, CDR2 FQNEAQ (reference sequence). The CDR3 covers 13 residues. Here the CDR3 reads CASSSSVEYEQYF.

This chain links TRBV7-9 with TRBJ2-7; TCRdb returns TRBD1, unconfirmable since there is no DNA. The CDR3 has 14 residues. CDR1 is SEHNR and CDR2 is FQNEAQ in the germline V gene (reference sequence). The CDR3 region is CASSFKGALHEQYF.

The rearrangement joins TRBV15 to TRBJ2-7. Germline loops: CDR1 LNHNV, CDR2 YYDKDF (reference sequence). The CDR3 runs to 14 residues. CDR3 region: CATSREQEVREQYF.

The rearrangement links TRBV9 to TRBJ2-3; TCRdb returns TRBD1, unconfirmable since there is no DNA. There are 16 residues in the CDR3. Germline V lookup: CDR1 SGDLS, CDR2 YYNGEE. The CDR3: CASSAPPGSFTDTQYF.

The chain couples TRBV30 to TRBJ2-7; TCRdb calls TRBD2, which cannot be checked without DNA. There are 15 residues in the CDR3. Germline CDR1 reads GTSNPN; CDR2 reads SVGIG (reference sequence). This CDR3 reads CAWSILGLPGDEQYF.

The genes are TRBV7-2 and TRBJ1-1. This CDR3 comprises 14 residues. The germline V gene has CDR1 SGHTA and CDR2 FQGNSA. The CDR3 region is CASSLEGSGTEAFF.

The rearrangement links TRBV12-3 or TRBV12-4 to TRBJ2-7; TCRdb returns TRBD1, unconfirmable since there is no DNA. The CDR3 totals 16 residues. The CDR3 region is CASSSPQGTGPYEQYF.

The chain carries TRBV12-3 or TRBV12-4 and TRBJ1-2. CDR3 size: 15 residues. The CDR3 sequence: CASSLESAGYYGYTF.

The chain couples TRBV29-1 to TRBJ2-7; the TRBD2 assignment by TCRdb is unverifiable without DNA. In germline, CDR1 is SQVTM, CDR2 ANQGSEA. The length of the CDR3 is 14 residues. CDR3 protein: CSVFDRDLPYEQYF.

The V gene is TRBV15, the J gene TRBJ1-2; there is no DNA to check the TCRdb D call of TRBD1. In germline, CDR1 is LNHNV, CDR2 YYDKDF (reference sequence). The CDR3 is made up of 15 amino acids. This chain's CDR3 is CATSNHFTGADGYTF.

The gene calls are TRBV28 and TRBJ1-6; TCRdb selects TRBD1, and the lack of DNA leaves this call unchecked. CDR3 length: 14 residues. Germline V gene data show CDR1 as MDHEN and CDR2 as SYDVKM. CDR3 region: CASRPGQTNSPLHF.

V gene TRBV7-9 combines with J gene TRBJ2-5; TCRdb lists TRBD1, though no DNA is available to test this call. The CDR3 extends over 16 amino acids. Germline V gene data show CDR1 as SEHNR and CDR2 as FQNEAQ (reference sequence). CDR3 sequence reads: CASSLEADRRRETQYF.

This CDR3 reads CASSIGDMEPYNEQFF. The rearrangement uses TRBV19 and TRBJ2-1. The CDR3 has 16 residues. Looked up from germline, CDR1 is LNHDA and CDR2 is SQIVND (reference sequence).

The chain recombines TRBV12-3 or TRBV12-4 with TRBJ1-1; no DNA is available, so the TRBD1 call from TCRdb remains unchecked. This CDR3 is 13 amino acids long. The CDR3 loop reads CASSFTQGTEAFF.

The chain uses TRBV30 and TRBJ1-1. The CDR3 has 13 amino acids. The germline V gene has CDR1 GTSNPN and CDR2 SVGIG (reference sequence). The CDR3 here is CAWNVLRDTEAFF.

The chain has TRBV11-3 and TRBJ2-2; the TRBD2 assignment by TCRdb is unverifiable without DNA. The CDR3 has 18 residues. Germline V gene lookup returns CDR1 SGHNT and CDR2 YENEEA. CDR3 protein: CASSPWTSGGAGAGELFF.

The chain's CDR3 is CSATETTSGGAPDTQYF. V gene TRBV29-1 combines with J gene TRBJ2-3; the D gene TCRdb calls, TRBD2, cannot be checked with no DNA. Germline V gives CDR1 SQVTM, CDR2 ANQGSEA. The CDR3 spans 17 residues.

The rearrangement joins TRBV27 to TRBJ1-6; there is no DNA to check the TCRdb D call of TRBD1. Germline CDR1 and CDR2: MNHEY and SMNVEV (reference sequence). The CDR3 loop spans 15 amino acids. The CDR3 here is CASSDGTGGNSPLHF.

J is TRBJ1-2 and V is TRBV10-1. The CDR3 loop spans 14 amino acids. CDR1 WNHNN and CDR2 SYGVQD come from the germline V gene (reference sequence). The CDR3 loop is CASSVISWGYGYTF.

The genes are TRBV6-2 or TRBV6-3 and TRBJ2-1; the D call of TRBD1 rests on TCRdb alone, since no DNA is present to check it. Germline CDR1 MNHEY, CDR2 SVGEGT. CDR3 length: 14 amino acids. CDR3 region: CASSPQDAGNEQFF.

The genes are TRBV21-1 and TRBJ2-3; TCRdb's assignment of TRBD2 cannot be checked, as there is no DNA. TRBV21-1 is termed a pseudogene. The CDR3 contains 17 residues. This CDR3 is CASSKETSGKGTDTQYF.

The chain's CDR3 is CSVESVAGSSYNEQFF. The chain has TRBV29-1 and TRBJ2-1. Germline V CDR1 and CDR2: SQVTM, ANQGSEA. The CDR3 is made up of 16 amino acids.

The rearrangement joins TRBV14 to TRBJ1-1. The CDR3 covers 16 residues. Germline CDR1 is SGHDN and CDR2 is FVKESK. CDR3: CASSQERNSFGTEAFF.